These 19 T cell receptor beta chains originate from one sample sequenced in a study of OX40 agonist ivuxolimab in advanced cancers. Clones were read by immunoSEQ multiplex PCR, and TCRdb kept only the in-frame ones, dropping some. The data contain 78,000 or so clones, around nine tenths of them singletons. This material consisted of CD4+ or CD8+ T cells sorted from blood, taken in a trial of the OX40 agonist ivuxolimab. The receptors originated from an adult with an advanced solid tumor such as melanoma, head and neck, liver or kidney cancer.

The gene calls are TRBV6-1 and TRBJ1-1; D is ambiguous. The V and J ends lost 3 bases and 5 bases respectively, with 10 bases between them. The germline V gene encodes CDR1 MNHNS and CDR2 SASEGT. The CDR3 runs 13 residues. The CDR3 region has the DNA TGTGCCAGCAGTGAGACACAGCTTACTGAAGCTTTCTTT. Translating it yields CASSETQLTEAFF.

This sequence joins TRBV7-9 and TRBJ2-7, with TRBD2 matching 13 bases. Trimming at V came to 5 bases and at J to 4 bases, leaving 11 bases not matched to a gene. Looked up from germline, CDR1 is SEHNR and CDR2 is FQNEAQ (reference sequence). This CDR3 is 17 amino acids long. The CDR3 DNA follows: TGTGCCAGCAGCCGCGGGACTAGCGGGACCTACGAGTACGAGCAGTACTTC. Translating it yields CASSRGTSGTYEYEQYF.

The chain is built from TRBV18 and TRBJ2-7; a possible D gene is TRBD1 (6 bases). CDR1 KGHSH and CDR2 LQKENI come from the germline V gene. The CDR3 totals 16 residues. The V and J ends lost 3 bases and 0 bases respectively, with 15 bases between them. CDR3 region: CASSPTGTKSSYEQYF. The CDR3 DNA reads TGTGCCAGCTCACCGACCGGGACAAAGAGCTCCTACGAGCAGTACTTC.

The gene calls are TRBV14 and TRBJ2-5, with 9 positions matching TRBD1. Germline V lookup: CDR1 SGHDN, CDR2 FVKESK. J lost 5 bases, V lost 4 bases, and 17 bases had no gene match. The CDR3 runs 18 residues. CDR3 in amino acids: CASSRLPGQGGSGETQYF. The CDR3 nucleotides are TGTGCCAGCAGCCGCCTACCGGGACAGGGCGGTTCCGGGGAGACCCAGTACTTC.

The V and J genes are TRBV19 and TRBJ1-4; 9 nucleotides match TRBD1. The germline V gene has CDR1 LNHDA and CDR2 SQIVND (reference sequence). The CDR3 length is 16 residues. Unmatched junction bases numbered 8, after V lost 3 bases and J lost 6 bases. The CDR3, as DNA: TGTGCCAGTAGTATCGGGACAGGGTCTTGGGATGAAAAACTGTTTTTT. Encoded protein: CASSIGTGSWDEKLFF.

In DNA form, the CDR3 reads TGTGCCAGCGGGGATGACTATAGCAATCAGCCCCAGCATTTT. Its translation: CASGDDYSNQPQHF. The rearrangement joins TRBV6-5 to TRBJ1-5, with D unclear. Germline V lookup: CDR1 MNHEY, CDR2 SVGAGI. CDR3 size: 14 residues. V was shortened by 8 bases and J by 0 bases, with 11 bases between the two germline ends.

This chain uses TRBV30 with TRBJ2-5; 7 positions agree with TRBD2. Trimming removed 1 base from V and 2 bases from J; junction bases left unmatched: 1. The CDR3 extends over 13 amino acids. Germline CDR1 is GTSNPN and CDR2 is SVGIG (reference sequence). CDR3 amino acids: CAWSGGGQETQYF. CDR3 in DNA: TGTGCCTGGAGTGGGGGGGGGCAAGAGACCCAGTACTTC.

V gene TRBV15 combines with J gene TRBJ2-7; TRBD1 matches at 9 bases. This CDR3 contains 15 residues. From germline, CDR1 is LNHNV and CDR2 YYDKDF (reference sequence). V shed 0 bases, J shed 3 bases, and the junction held 3 bases outside the gene matches. The CDR3 reads CATSRDGTGLYEQYF. The CDR3 DNA sequence: TGTGCCACCAGCAGAGACGGGACAGGGCTCTACGAGCAGTACTTC.

V and J are TRBV5-1 and TRBJ2-7, with 11 bases fitting TRBD1. The CDR3 totals 14 residues. Per germline, CDR1 SGHRS and CDR2 YFSETQ. V shed 4 bases and J 1 base; nucleotides not matched to a gene: 1. CDR3 amino acids: CASSGQGASYEQYF. DNA of the CDR3: TGCGCCAGCAGCGGACAGGGGGCATCCTACGAGCAGTACTTC.

The chain combines TRBV11-2 with TRBJ2-2; unclear D gene. This CDR3 spans 16 amino acids. V was shortened by 1 base and J by 0 bases, with 9 bases between the two germline ends. Germline CDR1 SGHAT, CDR2 FQNNGV. The CDR3 loop reads CASSLVDHTNTGELFF. CDR3 DNA: TGTGCCAGCAGCTTAGTTGACCATACGAACACCGGGGAGCTGTTTTTT.

The chain joins TRBV7-7 to TRBJ2-3; D not resolved. This CDR3 is 17 amino acids long. The germline CDR1 and CDR2 sequences are SSHAT and FNYEAQ (reference sequence). Trimming removed 5 bases from V and 2 bases from J, with 20 bases in between. The CDR3 DNA is TGTGCCAGCAGCCAAGGCATTGGTGGGCGGCACACAGATACGCAGTATTTT. It specifies CASSQGIGGRHTDTQYF.

The V and J genes are TRBV19 and TRBJ2-7; a possible D gene is TRBD2 (5 bases). V was pared by 6 bases and J by 1 base, with 19 bases between. CDR1 and CDR2 from the germline V gene are LNHDA and SQIVND (reference sequence). This CDR3 contains 16 residues. CDR3: CASSRLMTRRSYEQYF. The CDR3 DNA reads as TGTGCCAGTAGCCGATTGATGACAAGGAGGTCCTACGAGCAGTACTTC.

The rearrangement links TRBV19 to TRBJ1-5; D perhaps matches TRBD1 (5 bases). The V and J ends lost 0 bases and 2 bases respectively, with 14 bases between them. Germline assignment: CDR1 LNHDA and CDR2 SQIVND (reference sequence). The CDR3 length is 17 residues. In DNA, the CDR3 is TGTGCCAGTAGTATAGATCTCCCGGGGCTGGGCAATCAGCCCCAGCATTTT. It yields the protein CASSIDLPGLGNQPQHF. The full variable domain, its missing parts supplied by reference TRBV19 and TRBJ1-5, is DGGITQSPKYLFRKEGQNVTLSCEQNLNHDAMYWYRQDPGQGLRLIYYSQIVNDFQKGDIAEGYSVSREKKESFPLTVTSAQKNPTAFYLCASSIDLPGLGNQPQHFGDGTRLSIL.

This clone was found a few times. The gene calls are TRBV30 and TRBJ2-5; no clear D. The CDR3 extends over 11 amino acids. Between the trimmed V and J ends, which lost 5 bases and 3 bases, there was a span of 7 bases. The germline gives CDR1 GTSNPN, CDR2 SVGIG (reference sequence). The CDR3 DNA reads as TGTGCCTGGGCAGAAGAAGAGACCCAGTACTTC. It yields the protein CAWAEEETQYF.

The chain couples TRBV5-1 to TRBJ2-5; D unresolved. The ends were cut back, 1 base at V and 3 bases at J, with 10 bases in the middle. This CDR3 region has 14 residues. Per germline, CDR1 SGHRS and CDR2 YFSETQ. The CDR3: CASSLSQEKETQYF. Written as DNA, the CDR3 is TGCGCCAGCAGCTTGTCCCAGGAGAAAGAGACCCAGTACTTC.

This chain joins TRBV5-1 and TRBJ2-5, with 9 bases that match TRBD1. Per germline, CDR1 SGHRS and CDR2 YFSETQ. This CDR3 has 15 residues. V was clipped by 4 bases and J by 1 base; unmatched bases: 5. The CDR3 DNA follows: TGCGCCAGCAGCGCCGGGACAGGGACCCAAGAGACCCAGTACTTC. It translates to CASSAGTGTQETQYF.

The genes are TRBV19 and TRBJ1-4; D not certain. Germline assignment: CDR1 LNHDA and CDR2 SQIVND (reference sequence). CDR3 length equals 14 residues. Deletions cut 5 bases from V and 9 bases from J, with 16 bases between. The CDR3 here is CASSAVRLVKKLFF. The CDR3 DNA follows: TGTGCCAGTAGTGCCGTTCGACTTGTCAAAAAACTGTTTTTT.

This clone was detected only a few times. V gene TRBV19 combines with J gene TRBJ1-2; 7 bases map to TRBD1. Losses at the gene ends were 3 bases for V and 7 bases for J; bases not matched to a gene: 11. Per germline, CDR1 LNHDA and CDR2 SQIVND (reference sequence). CDR3 length equals 15 residues. The CDR3 spells CASSIGPPTGVGYTF. The CDR3 nucleotides read TGTGCCAGTAGTATTGGGCCACCTACAGGGGTTGGCTACACCTTC.

In its sample, this clone was seen once. The rearrangement uses TRBV9 and TRBJ2-1; D may match TRBD1 or TRBD2 (5 bases each). Trimming cost V 2 bases and J 0 bases, with 12 bases left between them. Per germline, CDR1 SGDLS and CDR2 YYNGEE. The CDR3 consists of 16 residues. The chain's CDR3 is CASSVGGLSSYNEQFF. In DNA, the CDR3 is TGTGCCAGCAGCGTTGGGGGTTTGAGCTCCTACAATGAGCAGTTCTTC. Full variable domain (missing parts from reference TRBV9 and TRBJ2-1): DSGVTQTPKHLITATGQRVTLRCSPRSGDLSVYWYQQSLDQGLQFLIQYYNGEERAKGNILERFSAQQFPDLHSELNLSSLELGDSALYFCASSVGGLSSYNEQFFGPGTRLTVL.